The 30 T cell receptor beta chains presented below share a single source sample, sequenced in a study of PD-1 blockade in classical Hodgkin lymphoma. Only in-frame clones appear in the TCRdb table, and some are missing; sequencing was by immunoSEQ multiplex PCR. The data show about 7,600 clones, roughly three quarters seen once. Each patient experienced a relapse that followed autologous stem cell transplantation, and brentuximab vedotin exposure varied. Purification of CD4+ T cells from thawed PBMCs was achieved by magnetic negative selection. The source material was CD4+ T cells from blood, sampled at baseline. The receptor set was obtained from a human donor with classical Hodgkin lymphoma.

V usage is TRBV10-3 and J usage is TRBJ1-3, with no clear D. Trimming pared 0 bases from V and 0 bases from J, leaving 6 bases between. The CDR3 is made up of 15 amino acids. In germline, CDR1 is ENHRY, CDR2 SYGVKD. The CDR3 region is CAISESPTSGNTIYF. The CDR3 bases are TGTGCCATCAGTGAGTCCCCAACCTCTGGAAACACCATATATTTT.

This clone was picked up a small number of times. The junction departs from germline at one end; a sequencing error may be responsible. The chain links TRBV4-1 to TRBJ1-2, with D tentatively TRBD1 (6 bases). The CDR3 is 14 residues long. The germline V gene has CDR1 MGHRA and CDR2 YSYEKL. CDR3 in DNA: TGCGCCAGCAGCCAAGAGGTCGGACAGAGTCTAGGGTTCTTC. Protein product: CASSQEVGQSLGFF.

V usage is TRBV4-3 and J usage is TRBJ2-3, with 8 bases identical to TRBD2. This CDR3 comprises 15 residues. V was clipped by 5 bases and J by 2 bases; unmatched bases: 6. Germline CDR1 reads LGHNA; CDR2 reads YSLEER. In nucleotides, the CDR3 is TGCGCCAGCAGCAGAACTAGCGGCCTCACAGATACGCAGTATTTT. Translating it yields CASSRTSGLTDTQYF.

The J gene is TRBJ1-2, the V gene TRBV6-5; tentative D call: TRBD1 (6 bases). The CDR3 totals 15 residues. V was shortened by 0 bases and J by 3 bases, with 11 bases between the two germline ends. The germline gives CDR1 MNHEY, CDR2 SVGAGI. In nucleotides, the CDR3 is TGTGCCAGCAGTTACTCCGGGGGCACGTACTATGGCTACACCTTC. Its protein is CASSYSGGTYYGYTF.

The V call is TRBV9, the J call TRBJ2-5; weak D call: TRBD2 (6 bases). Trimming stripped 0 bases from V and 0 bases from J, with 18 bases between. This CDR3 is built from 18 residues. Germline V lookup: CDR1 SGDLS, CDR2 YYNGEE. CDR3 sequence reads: CASSVGLPHQRDQETQYF. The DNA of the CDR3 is TGTGCCAGCAGCGTAGGACTACCCCATCAGCGGGACCAAGAGACCCAGTACTTC.

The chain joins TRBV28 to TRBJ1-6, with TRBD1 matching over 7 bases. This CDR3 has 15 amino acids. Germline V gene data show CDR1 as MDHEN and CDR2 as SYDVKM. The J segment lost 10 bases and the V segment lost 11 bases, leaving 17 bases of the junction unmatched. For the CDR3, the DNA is TGTGCCGGGGGCCCCTTCCGGGACAGTGGGTCACCCCTCCACTTT. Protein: CAGGPFRDSGSPLHF.

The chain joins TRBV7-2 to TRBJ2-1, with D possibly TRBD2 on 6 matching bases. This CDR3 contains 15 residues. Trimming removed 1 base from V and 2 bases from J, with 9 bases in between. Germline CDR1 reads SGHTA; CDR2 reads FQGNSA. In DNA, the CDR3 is TGTGCCAGCAGCTTAGAACTAGCCCCCTACAATGAGCAGTTCTTC. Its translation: CASSLELAPYNEQFF.

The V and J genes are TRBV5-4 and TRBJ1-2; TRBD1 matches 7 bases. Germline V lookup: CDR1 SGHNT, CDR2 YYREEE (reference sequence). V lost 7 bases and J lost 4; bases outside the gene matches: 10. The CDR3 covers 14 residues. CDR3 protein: CASVRDRGSYGYTF. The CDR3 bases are TGTGCCAGCGTCCGGGACAGAGGTAGCTATGGCTACACCTTC.

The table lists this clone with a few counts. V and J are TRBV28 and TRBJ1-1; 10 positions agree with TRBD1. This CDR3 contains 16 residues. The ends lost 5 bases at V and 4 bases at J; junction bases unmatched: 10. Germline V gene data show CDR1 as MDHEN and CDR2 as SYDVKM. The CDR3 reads CASSPPGQGFITEAFF. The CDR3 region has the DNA TGTGCCAGCAGTCCTCCGGGACAGGGGTTTATCACTGAAGCTTTCTTT. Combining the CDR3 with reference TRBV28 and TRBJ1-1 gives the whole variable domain DVKVTQSSRYLVKRTGEKVFLECVQDMDHENMFWYRQDPGLGLRLIYFSYDVKMKEKGDIPEGYSVSREKKERFSLILESASTNQTSMYLCASSPPGQGFITEAFFGQGTRLTVV.

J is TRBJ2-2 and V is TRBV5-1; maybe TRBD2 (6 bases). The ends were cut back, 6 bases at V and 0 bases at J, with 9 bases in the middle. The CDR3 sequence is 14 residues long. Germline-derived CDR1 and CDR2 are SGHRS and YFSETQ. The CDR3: CASTGLANTGELFF. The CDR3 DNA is TGCGCCAGCACGGGACTCGCGAACACCGGGGAGCTGTTTTTT. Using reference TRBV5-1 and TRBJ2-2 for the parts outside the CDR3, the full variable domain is KAGVTQTPRYLIKTRGQQVTLSCSPISGHRSVSWYQQTPGQGLQFLFEYFSETQRNKGNFPGRFSGRQFSNSRSEMNVSTLELGDSALYLCASTGLANTGELFFGEGSRLTVL.

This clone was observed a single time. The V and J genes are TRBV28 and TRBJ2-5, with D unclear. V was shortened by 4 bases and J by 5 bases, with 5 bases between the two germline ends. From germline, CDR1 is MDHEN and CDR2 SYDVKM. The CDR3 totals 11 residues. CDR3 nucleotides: TGTGCCAGCAGTTCCTGGGAGACCCAGTACTTC. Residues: CASSSWETQYF. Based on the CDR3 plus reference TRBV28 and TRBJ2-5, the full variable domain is DVKVTQSSRYLVKRTGEKVFLECVQDMDHENMFWYRQDPGLGLRLIYFSYDVKMKEKGDIPEGYSVSREKKERFSLILESASTNQTSMYLCASSSWETQYFGPGTRLLVL.

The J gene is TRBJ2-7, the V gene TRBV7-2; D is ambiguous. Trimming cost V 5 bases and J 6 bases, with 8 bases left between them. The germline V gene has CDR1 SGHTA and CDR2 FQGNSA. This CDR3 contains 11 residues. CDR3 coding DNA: TGTGCCAGCAGCCTACGAGGCGAGCAGTACTTC. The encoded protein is CASSLRGEQYF.

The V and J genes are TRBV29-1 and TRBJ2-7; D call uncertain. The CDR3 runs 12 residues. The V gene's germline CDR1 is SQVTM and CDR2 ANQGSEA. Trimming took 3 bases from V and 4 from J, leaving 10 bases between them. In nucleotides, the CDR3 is TGCAGCGTTGATGTGGTGGGATACGAGCAGTACTTC. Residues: CSVDVVGYEQYF.

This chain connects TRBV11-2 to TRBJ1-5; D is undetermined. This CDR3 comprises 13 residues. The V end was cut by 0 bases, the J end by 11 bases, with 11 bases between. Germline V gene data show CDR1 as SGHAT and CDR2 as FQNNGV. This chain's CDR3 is CASSLDANGAQHF. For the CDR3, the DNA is TGTGCCAGCAGCTTAGATGCGAATGGAGCCCAGCATTTT. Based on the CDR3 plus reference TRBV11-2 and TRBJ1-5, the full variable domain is EAGVAQSPRYKIIEKRQSVAFWCNPISGHATLYWYQQILGQGPKLLIQFQNNGVVDDSQLPKDRFSAERLKGVDSTLKIQPAKLEDSAVYLCASSLDANGAQHFGDGTRLSIL.

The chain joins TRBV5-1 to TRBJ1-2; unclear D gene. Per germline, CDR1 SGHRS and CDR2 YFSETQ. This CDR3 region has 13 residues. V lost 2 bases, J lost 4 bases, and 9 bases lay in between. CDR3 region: CASSFGEPYGYTF. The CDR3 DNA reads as TGCGCCAGCAGCTTCGGGGAACCCTATGGCTACACCTTC.

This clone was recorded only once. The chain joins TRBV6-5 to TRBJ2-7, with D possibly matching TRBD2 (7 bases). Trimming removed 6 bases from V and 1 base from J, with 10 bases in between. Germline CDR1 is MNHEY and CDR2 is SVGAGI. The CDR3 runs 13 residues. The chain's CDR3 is CASREGGSYEQYF. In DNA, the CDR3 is TGTGCCAGCAGAGAGGGGGGGTCCTACGAGCAGTACTTC.

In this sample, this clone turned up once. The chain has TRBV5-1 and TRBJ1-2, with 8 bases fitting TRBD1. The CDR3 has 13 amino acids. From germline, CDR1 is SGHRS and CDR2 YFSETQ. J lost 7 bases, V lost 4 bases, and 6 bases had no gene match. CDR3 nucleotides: TGCGCCAGCAGCCTGGACAGGGTTGTTGGCTACACCTTC. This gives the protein CASSLDRVVGYTF. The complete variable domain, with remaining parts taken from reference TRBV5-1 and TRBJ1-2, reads KAGVTQTPRYLIKTRGQQVTLSCSPISGHRSVSWYQQTPGQGLQFLFEYFSETQRNKGNFPGRFSGRQFSNSRSEMNVSTLELGDSALYLCASSLDRVVGYTFGSGTRLTVV.

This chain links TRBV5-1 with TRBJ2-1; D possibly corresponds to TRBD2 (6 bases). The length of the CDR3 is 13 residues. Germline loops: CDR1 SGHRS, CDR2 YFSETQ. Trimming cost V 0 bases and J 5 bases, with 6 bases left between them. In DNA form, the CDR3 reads TGCGCCAGCAGCTTGGTAGCGGACAATGAGCAGTTCTTC. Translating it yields CASSLVADNEQFF.

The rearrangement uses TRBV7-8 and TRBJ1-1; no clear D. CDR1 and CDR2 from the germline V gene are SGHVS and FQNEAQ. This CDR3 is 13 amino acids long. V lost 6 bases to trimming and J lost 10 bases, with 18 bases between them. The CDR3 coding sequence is TGTGCCAGCAGATTAAGGCCCATGAATCGAGCTTTCTTT. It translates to CASRLRPMNRAFF.

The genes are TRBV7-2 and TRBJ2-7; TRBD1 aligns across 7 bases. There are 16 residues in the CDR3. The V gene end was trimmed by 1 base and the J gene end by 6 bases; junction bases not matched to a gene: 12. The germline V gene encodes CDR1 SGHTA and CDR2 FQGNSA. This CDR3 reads CASSLVPGQGVSEQYF. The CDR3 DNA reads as TGTGCCAGCAGCTTAGTTCCGGGGCAGGGGGTCAGCGAGCAGTACTTC.

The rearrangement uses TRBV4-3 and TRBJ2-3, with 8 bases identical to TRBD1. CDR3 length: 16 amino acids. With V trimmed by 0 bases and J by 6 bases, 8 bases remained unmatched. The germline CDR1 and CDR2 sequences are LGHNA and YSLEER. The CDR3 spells CASSQEAQGAGDTQYF. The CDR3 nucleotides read TGCGCCAGCAGCCAAGAGGCGCAGGGGGCAGGGGATACGCAGTATTTT.

Here the CDR3 DNA reads TGTGCCAGCAGCCAAGTGGGGCCTCTAACCTTC. Translating it yields CASSQVGPLTF. The V gene is TRBV14, the J gene TRBJ1-2, with D perhaps TRBD1 (5 bases). With 1 base removed from V and 14 bases from J, the gap between germline ends came to 11 bases. The CDR3 length is 11 residues. From germline, CDR1 is SGHDN and CDR2 FVKESK.

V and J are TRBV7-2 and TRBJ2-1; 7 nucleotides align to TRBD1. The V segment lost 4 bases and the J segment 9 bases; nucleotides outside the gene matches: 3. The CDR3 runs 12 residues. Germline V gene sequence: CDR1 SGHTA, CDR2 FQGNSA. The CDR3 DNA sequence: TGTGCCAGCAGCTGGGCAGGGGGTGAGCAGTTCTTC. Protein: CASSWAGGEQFF.

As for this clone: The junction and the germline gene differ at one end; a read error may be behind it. The CDR3 reads CASSRAGGTNAGELFF. In DNA form, the CDR3 reads TGTGCCAGCAGCCGGGCCGGGGGCACGAACGCCGGGGAGCTGTTTTTT. The rearrangement joins TRBV4-2 to TRBJ2-2; either TRBD1 or TRBD2 may fit D (6 bases each). Germline assignment: CDR1 LGHNA and CDR2 YNFKEQ. The CDR3 spans 16 residues.

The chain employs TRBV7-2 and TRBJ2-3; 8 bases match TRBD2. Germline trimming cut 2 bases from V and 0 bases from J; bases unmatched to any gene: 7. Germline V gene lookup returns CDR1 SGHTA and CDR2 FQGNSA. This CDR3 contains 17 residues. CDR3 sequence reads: CASSLFLAGSSTDTQYF. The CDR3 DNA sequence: TGTGCCAGCAGCTTATTCTTAGCGGGGTCTAGCACAGATACGCAGTATTTT.

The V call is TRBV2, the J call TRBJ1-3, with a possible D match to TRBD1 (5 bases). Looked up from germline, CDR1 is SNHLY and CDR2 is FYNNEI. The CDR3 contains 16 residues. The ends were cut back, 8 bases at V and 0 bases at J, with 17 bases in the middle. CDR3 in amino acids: CASGRERAVSGNTIYF. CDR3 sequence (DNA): TGTGCCAGCGGCAGGGAGCGTGCGGTCTCTGGAAACACCATATATTTT. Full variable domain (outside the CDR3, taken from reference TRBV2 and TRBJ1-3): EPEVTQTPSHQVTQMGQEVILRCVPISNHLYFYWYRQILGQKVEFLVSFYNNEISEKSEIFDDQFSVERPDGSNFTLKIRSTKLEDSAMYFCASGRERAVSGNTIYFGEGSWLTVV.

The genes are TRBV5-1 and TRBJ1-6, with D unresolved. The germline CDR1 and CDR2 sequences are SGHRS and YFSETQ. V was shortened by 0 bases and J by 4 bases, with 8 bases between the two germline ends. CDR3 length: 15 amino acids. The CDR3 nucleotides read TGCGCCAGCAGCTTGGGGTCGTCATATAATTCACCCCTCCACTTT. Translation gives CASSLGSSYNSPLHF.

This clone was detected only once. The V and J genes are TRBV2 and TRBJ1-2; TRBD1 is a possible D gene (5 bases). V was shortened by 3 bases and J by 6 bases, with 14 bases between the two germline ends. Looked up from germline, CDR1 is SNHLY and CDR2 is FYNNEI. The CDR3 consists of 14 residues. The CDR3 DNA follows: TGTGCCAGCAGTGATATTGGGGGTCCCGATGGCTACACCTTC. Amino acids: CASSDIGGPDGYTF.

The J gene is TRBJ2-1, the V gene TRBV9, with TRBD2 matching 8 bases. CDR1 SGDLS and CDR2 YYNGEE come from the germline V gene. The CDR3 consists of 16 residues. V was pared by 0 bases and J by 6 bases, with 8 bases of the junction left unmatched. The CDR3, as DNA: TGTGCCAGCAGCGTAGGTGGGGCGGGGGGCCGCAATGAGCAGTTCTTC. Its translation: CASSVGGAGGRNEQFF.

CDR3: CASTPVASGFTDTQYF. Here the CDR3 DNA reads TGTGCCAGCACCCCAGTGGCTAGCGGGTTCACAGATACGCAGTATTTT. The V gene is TRBV11-3, the J gene TRBJ2-3; 8 bases are a match to TRBD2. CDR3 length: 16 residues. Trimming at V came to 7 bases and at J to 2 bases, leaving 11 bases not matched to a gene. Germline V gene lookup returns CDR1 SGHNT and CDR2 YENEEA.